Below are 10 T cell receptor beta chains sequenced from a single sample in a study of identifying expanded T cells in peripheral blood. Here immunoSEQ multiplex PCR was the method, and the copy in TCRdb shows in-frame clones only, minus some. The sample includes tens of thousands of clones, around 81% seen only once; the top ten take about a fifth. The source material was blood. Receptor source: a person aged 18 to 75 in good health.

The rearrangement links TRBV18 to TRBJ2-2; the D is unclear. Trimming stripped 2 bases from V and 1 base from J, with 5 bases between. This CDR3 has 14 residues. Germline-derived CDR1 and CDR2 are KGHSH and LQKENI. The CDR3 region has the DNA TGTGCCAGCTCACCAACAAGGAACACCGGGGAGCTGTTTTTT. Its translation: CASSPTRNTGELFF.

The CDR3 DNA reads TGTGCCAGCAGCCAACCTCGGACTAGCGGGACTCACAATGCTGAGCAGTTCTTC. It translates to CASSQPRTSGTHNAEQFF. The V and J genes are TRBV14 and TRBJ2-1; the match to TRBD2 covers 12 bases. Germline trimming cut 2 bases from V and 9 bases from J; bases unmatched to any gene: 14. CDR1 is SGHDN, CDR2 FVKESK, per germline. The CDR3 length is 18 residues.

The DNA of the CDR3 is TGCGCCAGCAGCAATGACGGAGTTAACTATGGCTACACCTTC. Translation: CASSNDGVNYGYTF. The rearrangement links TRBV5-1 to TRBJ1-2; no firm D call. V was clipped by 4 bases and J by 1 base, with 11 bases between them. This CDR3 has 14 residues. Germline V gene sequence: CDR1 SGHRS, CDR2 YFSETQ.

V gene TRBV5-4 combines with J gene TRBJ1-1, with D tentatively TRBD1 (5 bases). This CDR3 has 15 amino acids. Germline loops: CDR1 SGHNT, CDR2 YYREEE (reference sequence). The V end was cut by 2 bases, the J end by 4 bases, with 15 bases between. Written as DNA, the CDR3 is TGTGCCAGCAGCTTCGGGTCTGGGGGGTTCACTGAAGCTTTCTTT. Protein sequence: CASSFGSGGFTEAFF.

The J gene is TRBJ2-7, the V gene TRBV5-1, with TRBD2 matching over 15 bases. Germline V gives CDR1 SGHRS, CDR2 YFSETQ. CDR3 length equals 15 residues. J was trimmed by 7 bases and V by 7 bases; bases with no gene match: 9. The CDR3 region is CASGTSGRTSGEQYF. DNA for the CDR3: TGCGCCAGCGGGACTAGCGGGAGGACATCGGGAGAGCAGTACTTC.

Only a few counts were recorded for this clone. The chain is built from TRBV11-2 and TRBJ2-1; D is possibly TRBD1 (7 bases). With 4 bases removed from V and 7 bases from J, the gap between germline ends came to 20 bases. Germline loops: CDR1 SGHAT, CDR2 FQNNGV. The CDR3 covers 16 residues. This CDR3 is CASSSRLVGGGNEQFF. The CDR3 region has the DNA TGTGCCAGCAGCTCCCGACTAGTAGGGGGCGGGAATGAGCAGTTCTTC.

The rearrangement uses TRBV6-6 and TRBJ2-2, with 11 bases fitting TRBD1. J gave up 5 bases and V 7 bases, and 6 bases lay outside the gene matches. Germline-derived CDR1 and CDR2 are MNHNY and SVGAGI (reference sequence). The CDR3 spans 15 residues. In nucleotides, the CDR3 is TGTGCCAGCAATTTCGGGACAGGGGGGACCGGGGAGCTGTTTTTT. It yields the protein CASNFGTGGTGELFF.

J is TRBJ1-2 and V is TRBV7-8, with TRBD1 matching over 10 bases. Germline-derived CDR1 and CDR2 are SGHVS and FQNEAQ. The V segment lost 2 bases and the J segment 1 base; nucleotides outside the gene matches: 4. This CDR3 contains 16 residues. CDR3 DNA sequence: TGTGCCAGCAGCTTAAGCGGGGACAGGGGTAACTATGGCTACACCTTC. This encodes CASSLSGDRGNYGYTF. Combining the CDR3 with reference TRBV7-8 and TRBJ1-2 gives the whole variable domain GAGVSQSPRYKVAKRGQDVALRCDPISGHVSLFWYQQALGQGPEFLTYFQNEAQLDKSGLPSDRFFAERPEGSVSTLKIQRTQQEDSAVYLCASSLSGDRGNYGYTFGSGTRLTVV.

A note on this clone: At one boundary the junction diverges from the germline segment, which might be a read error. The chain uses TRBV5-1 and TRBJ1-2; TRBD1 matches at 7 bases. CDR1 and CDR2 from the germline V gene are SGHRS and YFSETQ. This CDR3 has 14 amino acids. The CDR3 DNA reads TGCGCCAGCAGCTTAACTTTCGGAGGACAGGCCGTTTTATTC. Translation: CASSLTFGGQAVLF.

The chain joins TRBV21-1 to TRBJ2-7. TRBV21-1 is flagged as a pseudogene. The CDR3 length is 14 residues. CDR3 sequence (DNA): TGTGCCAGCAGCAGATTTAGGACCTCATACGAGCAGTACGTC. It encodes CASSRFRTSYEQYV.